This record covers a single T cell receptor beta chain. It has no known antigen specificity. The input lacks base qualities; no much larger clone sits a single base away. The data belong to a study of blood T cell repertoires in COVID-19 (dated by TCRdb to 2018 to 2020). For context, the study as a whole: Samples from collaborators originated in the United States, Italy and Spain and spanned both the acute and convalescent phases of COVID-19. The material from the prospective study consisted of cDNA or gDNA derived from T cells, B-cell-depleted T cells, or PBMCs. Subjects who had been exposed to COVID-19, were actively infected with it, or had recovered from it provided the deeply sampled blood TCRbeta repertoires that made up the dataset. The repertoires were made available in a free public database intended to serve as a resource for research on the immune response to SARS-CoV-2. The samples were drawn from two sources: the first 160 participants of the ongoing ImmuneRACE study, and over 1,000 subjects contributed by 6 global collaborators. Nearly every sample came with metadata listing a de-identified subject ID, COVID-19 status, age in years and sex. Where available, HLA class I and class II types were taken from metadata supplied by the sample provider and were not determined by assay-based typing. Results the study describes overall, beyond this receptor: The quantity of clinical and demographic metadata differed by source and by participant and was supplied without curation.

At one collaborating source in Seattle, patients were enrolled during active infection and were followed longitudinally through the course of disease. Collaborating institutions collected whole blood in K2EDTA tubes following their own protocols. For TCRbeta analysis, collaborators shipped samples in one of three forms: frozen whole blood, isolated PBMCs, or DNA extracted from either of those sample types. As encoded in the germline V gene (reference sequence), CDR1 is MNHEY while CDR2 is SMNVEV. From the cysteine through the phenylalanine, the CDR3 covers 15 amino acids. Of the read, only the CDR3 DNA is kept; its 45 bases are in frame from base 1. The V and J ends are trimmed by 0 bases and 2 bases, leaving 11 bases between them. The immunoSEQ Assay, a bias-controlled multiplex PCR, was used to amplify TCRbeta CDR3 regions from genomic DNA. On the study's bioinformatics: Nucleated cell counts per sample were estimated from amplification of reference gene primers within the assay. Sequence reads were collapsed and filtered to measure the absolute abundance of every unique TCRbeta CDR3 rearrangement. For each sample, productive Simpson clonality was calculated by taking the square root of Simpson's diversity index across productive rearrangements. TCRdb's version of the immuneACCESS table is confined to in-frame rearrangements and falls short of the full clone set. An unresolved V gene accounts for under half of the shortfall where checked; the remainder is of unknown origin. V and J calls and clone size follow that table, whereas D and trimming were derived from the DNA. The sample table records over 90,000 clones; roughly four fifths of these occur just once. The ten biggest clones cover more than 4% of the sample.

The sequencing sample was made of peripheral blood. The chain couples TRBV27 to TRBJ2-7; the best D guess is TRBD2, with 6 bases matching. This TCR was sampled from a man older than 75 with COVID-19, enrolled during active disease. The DNA sequence is as follows: TGTGCCAGCAGTTTATCGAGCGGGTTTACCTACGAGCAGTACTTC. This sequence encodes CASSLSSGFTYEQYF.